A selection of T cell receptor beta chains follows, all from one sample in a study of monozygotic twins with inflammatory bowel disease. With the 5' RACE reads reprocessed, TCRdb shows one record per CDR3 protein and no DNA. The repertoire table contains over 110,000 distinct CDR3 sequences. The specimen sequenced was blood. The receptors stem from a human donor with ulcerative colitis or Crohn's disease, or a healthy co-twin of an affected twin (not recorded which). The CDR3 runs from the conserved cysteine through the conserved F or W.

TRBJ2-1,TRBV5-1,CASSLPAQGNNEQFF
TRBJ2-5,TRBV7-7,CASSLVLTSGGTQYF
TRBJ1-1,TRBV7-9,CASSLWPPGAFF
TRBJ1-1,TRBV27,CASSPRQGPRNTEAFF
TRBJ1-4,TRBV28,CASREGLWKKLFF
TRBJ2-1,TRBV4-1,CASSRGGLAGLGDEQFF
TRBJ2-7,TRBV5-1,CASSLTPTGGEYEQYF
TRBJ2-3,TRBV7-6,CASSSYGDTDTQYF
TRBJ1-3,TRBV7-2,CASGLWSSGNTIYF
TRBJ2-1,TRBV5-1,CASSSQAASGDNEQFF
TRBJ2-1,TRBV5-1,CASSGLDRAYNEQFF
TRBJ2-3,TRBV29-1,CSVGLATSPTDTQYF
TRBJ2-2,TRBV18,CASSPRTGNTGELFF
TRBJ1-2,TRBV7-2,CASSLTSQGYGYTF
TRBJ2-5,TRBV24-1,CATSDSVVQETQYF
TRBJ1-4,TRBV4-2,CASSQAIGDEKLFF
TRBJ1-1,TRBV4-2,CASEPGQANTEAFF
TRBJ1-5,TRBV6-5,CASSYPRQGPDSNQPQHF
TRBJ2-5,TRBV18,CASSPMLDQETQYF
TRBJ2-3,TRBV7-9,CASSSTHTDTQYF
TRBJ1-3,TRBV20-1,CSARDRGNSGNTIYF
TRBJ2-5,TRBV20-1,CSARGGWQETQYF
TRBJ2-2,TRBV5-1,CASRLGGGSNTGELFF
TRBJ1-2,TRBV20-1,CSASLRNGYTF
TRBJ2-1,TRBV6-5,CASSYGTRSRDEQFF
TRBJ1-4,TRBV12-3/TRBV12-4,CASSTGLSEKLFF
TRBJ2-3,TRBV4-1,CASSLGQSTDTQYF
TRBJ2-7,TRBV5-6,CASSFEDRGAYEQYF
TRBJ1-5,TRBV4-3,CASSQDWQSNQPQHF
TRBJ2-1,TRBV19,CASSIRVSYNEQFF
TRBJ1-5,TRBV11-2,CASSPHPSGPGRSNQPQHF